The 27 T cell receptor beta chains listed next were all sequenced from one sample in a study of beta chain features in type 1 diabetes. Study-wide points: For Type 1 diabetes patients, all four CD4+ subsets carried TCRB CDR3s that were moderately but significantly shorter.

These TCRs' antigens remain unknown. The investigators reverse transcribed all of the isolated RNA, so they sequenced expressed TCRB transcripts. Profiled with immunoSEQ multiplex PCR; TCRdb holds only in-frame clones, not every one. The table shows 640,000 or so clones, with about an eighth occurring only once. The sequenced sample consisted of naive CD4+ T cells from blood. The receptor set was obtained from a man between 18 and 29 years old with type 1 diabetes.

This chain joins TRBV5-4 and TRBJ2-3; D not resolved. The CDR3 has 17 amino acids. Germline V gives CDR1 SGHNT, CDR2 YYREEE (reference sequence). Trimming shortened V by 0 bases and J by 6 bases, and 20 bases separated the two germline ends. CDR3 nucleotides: TGTGCCAGCAGCTTGGTCTTCGGGCTATCCCCCTCGGATACGCAGTATTTT. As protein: CASSLVFGLSPSDTQYF. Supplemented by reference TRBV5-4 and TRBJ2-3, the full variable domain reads ETGVTQSPTHLIKTRGQQVTLRCSSQSGHNTVSWYQQALGQGPQFIFQYYREEENGRGNFPPRFSGLQFPNYSSELNVNALELDDSALYLCASSLVFGLSPSDTQYFGPGTRLTVL.

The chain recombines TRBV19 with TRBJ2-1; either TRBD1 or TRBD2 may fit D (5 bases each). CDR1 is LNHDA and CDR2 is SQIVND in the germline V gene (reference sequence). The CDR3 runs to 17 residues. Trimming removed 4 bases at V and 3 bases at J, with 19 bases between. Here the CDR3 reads CASSSSGRLSDYNEQFF. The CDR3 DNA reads TGTGCCAGTAGTAGTTCAGGGCGACTTAGCGACTACAATGAGCAGTTCTTC.

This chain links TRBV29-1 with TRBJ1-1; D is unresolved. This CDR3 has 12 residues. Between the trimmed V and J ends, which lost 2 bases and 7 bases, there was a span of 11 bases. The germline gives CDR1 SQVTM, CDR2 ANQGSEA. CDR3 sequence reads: CSVERASNEAFF. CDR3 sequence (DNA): TGCAGCGTTGAACGGGCCTCGAATGAAGCTTTCTTT.

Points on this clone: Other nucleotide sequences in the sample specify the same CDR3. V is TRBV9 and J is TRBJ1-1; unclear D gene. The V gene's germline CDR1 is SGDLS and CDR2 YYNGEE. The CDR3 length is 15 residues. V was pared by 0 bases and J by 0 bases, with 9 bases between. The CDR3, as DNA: TGTGCCAGCAGCGTAGCTGCCGGAATGAACACTGAAGCTTTCTTT. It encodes CASSVAAGMNTEAFF. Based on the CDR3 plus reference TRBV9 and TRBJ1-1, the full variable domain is DSGVTQTPKHLITATGQRVTLRCSPRSGDLSVYWYQQSLDQGLQFLIQYYNGEERAKGNILERFSAQQFPDLHSELNLSSLELGDSALYFCASSVAAGMNTEAFFGQGTRLTVV.

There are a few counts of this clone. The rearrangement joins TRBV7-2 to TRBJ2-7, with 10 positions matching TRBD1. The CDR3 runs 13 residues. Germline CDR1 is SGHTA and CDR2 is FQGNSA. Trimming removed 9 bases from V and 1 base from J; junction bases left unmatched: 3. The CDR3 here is CASRQGASYEQYF. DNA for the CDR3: TGTGCCAGTCGACAGGGGGCTTCCTACGAGCAGTACTTC.

This CDR3 reads CASSQIGPFTPYEQYF. In DNA form, the CDR3 reads TGTGCCAGCAGCCAAATTGGCCCCTTCACCCCCTACGAGCAGTACTTC. The chain recombines TRBV7-2 with TRBJ2-7; D not resolved. V gave up 5 bases and J gave up 2 bases, with 19 bases separating them. Germline CDR1 is SGHTA and CDR2 is FQGNSA. The CDR3 runs to 16 residues. Supplemented by reference TRBV7-2 and TRBJ2-7, the full variable domain reads GAGVSQSPSNKVTEKGKDVELRCDPISGHTALYWYRQSLGQGLEFLIYFQGNSAPDKSGLPSDRFSAERTGGSVSTLTIQRTQQEDSAVYLCASSQIGPFTPYEQYFGPGTRLTVT.

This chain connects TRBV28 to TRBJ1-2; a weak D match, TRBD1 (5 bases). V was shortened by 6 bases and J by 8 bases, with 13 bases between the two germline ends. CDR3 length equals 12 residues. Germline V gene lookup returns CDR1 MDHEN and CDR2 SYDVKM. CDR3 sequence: CASSLMTDGYTF. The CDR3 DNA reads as TGTGCCAGCAGCCTTATGACAGACGGCTACACCTTC.

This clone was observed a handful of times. CDR3 nucleotide sequence: TGTGCCAGCAGCCTAGGGACTGGACAGCGACAGAACGATGGCTACACCTTC. Protein product: CASSLGTGQRQNDGYTF. The chain has TRBV7-9 and TRBJ1-2, with D maybe TRBD1 (6 bases). Trimming took off 5 bases at V and 6 bases at J, with 25 bases between the two ends. Germline CDR1 and CDR2: SEHNR and FQNEAQ (reference sequence). This CDR3 spans 17 amino acids. The full variable domain, in which reference TRBV7-9 and TRBJ1-2 provide the parts outside the CDR3, is DTGVSQNPRHKITKRGQNVTFRCDPISEHNRLYWYRQTLGQGPEFLTYFQNEAQLEKSRLLSDRFSAERPKGSFSTLEIQRTEQGDSAMYLCASSLGTGQRQNDGYTFGSGTRLTVV.

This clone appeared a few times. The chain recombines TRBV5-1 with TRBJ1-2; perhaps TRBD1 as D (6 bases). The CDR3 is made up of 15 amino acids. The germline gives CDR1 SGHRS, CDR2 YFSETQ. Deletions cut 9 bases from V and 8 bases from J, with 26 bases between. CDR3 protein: CATQTQGLPQEGYTF. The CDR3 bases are TGCGCCACCCAAACACAGGGTCTGCCCCAAGAGGGCTACACCTTC.

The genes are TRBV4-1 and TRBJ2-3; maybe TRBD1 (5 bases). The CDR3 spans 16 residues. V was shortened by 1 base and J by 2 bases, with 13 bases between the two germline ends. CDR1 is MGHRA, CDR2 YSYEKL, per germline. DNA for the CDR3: TGCGCCAGCAGCCAAGCGTGGACACCTATCACAGATACGCAGTATTTT. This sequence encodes CASSQAWTPITDTQYF.

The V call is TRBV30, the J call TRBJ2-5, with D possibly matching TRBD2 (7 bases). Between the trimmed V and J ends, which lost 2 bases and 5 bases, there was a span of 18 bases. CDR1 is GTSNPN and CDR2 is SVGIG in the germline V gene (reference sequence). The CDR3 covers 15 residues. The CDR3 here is CAWSIVGGPRETQYF. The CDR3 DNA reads TGTGCCTGGAGTATCGTGGGGGGGCCCCGGGAGACCCAGTACTTC.

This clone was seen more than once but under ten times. The CDR3 is CASSFGRTGANTGELFF. For the CDR3, the DNA is TGCGCCAGCAGCTTCGGAAGGACAGGGGCGAACACCGGGGAGCTGTTTTTT. This chain links TRBV5-1 with TRBJ2-2; 9 bases fit TRBD1. With 2 bases clipped from V and 0 bases from J, the junction kept 5 bases outside the gene matches. The CDR3 runs to 17 residues. Germline assignment: CDR1 SGHRS and CDR2 YFSETQ.

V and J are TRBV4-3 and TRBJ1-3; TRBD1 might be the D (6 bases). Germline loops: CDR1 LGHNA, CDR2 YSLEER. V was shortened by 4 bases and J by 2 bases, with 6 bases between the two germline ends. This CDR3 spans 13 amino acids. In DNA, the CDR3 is TGCGCCAGCAGCCCAGGGGCTGGAAACACCATATATTTT. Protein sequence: CASSPGAGNTIYF.

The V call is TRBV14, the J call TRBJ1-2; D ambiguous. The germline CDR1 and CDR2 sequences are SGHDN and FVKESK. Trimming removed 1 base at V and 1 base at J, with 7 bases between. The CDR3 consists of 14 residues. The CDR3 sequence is CASSQGTSNYGYTF. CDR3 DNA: TGTGCCAGCAGCCAAGGGACCAGTAACTATGGCTACACCTTC. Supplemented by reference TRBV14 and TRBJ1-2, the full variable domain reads EAGVTQFPSHSVIEKGQTVTLRCDPISGHDNLYWYRRVMGKEIKFLLHFVKESKQDESGMPNNRFLAERTGGTYSTLKVQPAELEDSGVYFCASSQGTSNYGYTFGSGTRLTVV.

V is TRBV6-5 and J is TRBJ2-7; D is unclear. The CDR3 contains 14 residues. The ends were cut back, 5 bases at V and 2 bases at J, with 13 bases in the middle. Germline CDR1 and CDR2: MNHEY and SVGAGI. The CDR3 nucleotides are TGTGCCAGCAGTCGGAGCGCGACCCCCTACGAGCAGTACTTC. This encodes CASSRSATPYEQYF.

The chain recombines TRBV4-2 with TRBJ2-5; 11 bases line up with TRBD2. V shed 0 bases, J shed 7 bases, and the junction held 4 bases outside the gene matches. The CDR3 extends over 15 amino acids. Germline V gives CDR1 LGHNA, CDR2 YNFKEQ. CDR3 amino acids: CASSQETSGMGTQYF. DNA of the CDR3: TGTGCCAGCAGCCAAGAGACTAGCGGGATGGGGACCCAGTACTTC.

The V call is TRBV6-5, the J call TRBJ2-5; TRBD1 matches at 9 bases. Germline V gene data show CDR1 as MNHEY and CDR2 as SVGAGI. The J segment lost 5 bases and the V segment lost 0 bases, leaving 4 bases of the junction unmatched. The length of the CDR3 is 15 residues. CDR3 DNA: TGTGCCAGCAGTTACTCCGGGACAGGGCCGGAGACCCAGTACTTC. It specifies CASSYSGTGPETQYF.

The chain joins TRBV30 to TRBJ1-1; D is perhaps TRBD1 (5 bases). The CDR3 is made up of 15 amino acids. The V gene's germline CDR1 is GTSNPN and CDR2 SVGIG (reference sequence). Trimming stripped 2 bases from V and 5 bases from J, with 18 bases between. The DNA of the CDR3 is TGTGCCTGGAGTCAGTTGACAGCGAAGGGAACTGAAGCTTTCTTT. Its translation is CAWSQLTAKGTEAFF.

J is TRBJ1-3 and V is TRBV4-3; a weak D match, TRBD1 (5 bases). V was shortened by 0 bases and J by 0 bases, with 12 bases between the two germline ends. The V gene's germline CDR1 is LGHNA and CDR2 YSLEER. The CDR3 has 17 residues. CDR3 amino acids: CASSQDRDRRSGNTIYF. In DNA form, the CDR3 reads TGCGCCAGCAGCCAAGATCGGGACCGACGCTCTGGAAACACCATATATTTT.

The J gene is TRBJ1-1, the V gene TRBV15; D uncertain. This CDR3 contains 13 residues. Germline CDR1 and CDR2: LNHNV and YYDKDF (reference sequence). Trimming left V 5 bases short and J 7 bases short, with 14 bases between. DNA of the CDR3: TGTGCCACCAGCGGGCCGGCGAGGGATGAAGCTTTCTTT. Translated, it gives CATSGPARDEAFF.

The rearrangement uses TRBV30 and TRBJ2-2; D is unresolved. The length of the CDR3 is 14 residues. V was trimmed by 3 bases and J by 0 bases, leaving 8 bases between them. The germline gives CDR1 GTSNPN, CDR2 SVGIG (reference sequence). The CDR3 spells CAWRFQSNTGELFF. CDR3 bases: TGTGCCTGGAGGTTCCAGTCGAACACCGGGGAGCTGTTTTTT.

CDR3 DNA sequence: TGTGCCAGCAGCCGGGACGGGACCAAAAACATTCAGTACTTC. Translating it yields CASSRDGTKNIQYF. The chain carries TRBV6-5 and TRBJ2-4, with D perhaps matching TRBD1 or TRBD2 (5 bases each). This CDR3 spans 14 amino acids. Germline lookup yields CDR1 MNHEY and CDR2 SVGAGI. Trimming cost V 6 bases and J 2 bases, with 11 bases left between them.

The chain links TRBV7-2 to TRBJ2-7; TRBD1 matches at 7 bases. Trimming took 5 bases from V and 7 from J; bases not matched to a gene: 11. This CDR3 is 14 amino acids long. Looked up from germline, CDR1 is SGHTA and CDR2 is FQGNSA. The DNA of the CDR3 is TGTGCCAGCAGCCCCGGGACAGTACACTTAGAGCAGTACTTC. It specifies CASSPGTVHLEQYF.

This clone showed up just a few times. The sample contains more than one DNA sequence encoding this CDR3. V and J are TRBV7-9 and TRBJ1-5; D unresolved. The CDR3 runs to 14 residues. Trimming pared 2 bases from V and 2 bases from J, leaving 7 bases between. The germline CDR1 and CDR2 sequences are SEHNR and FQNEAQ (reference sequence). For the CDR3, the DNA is TGTGCCAGCAGCTTAAGCGGAGGCAATCAGCCCCAGCATTTT. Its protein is CASSLSGGNQPQHF.

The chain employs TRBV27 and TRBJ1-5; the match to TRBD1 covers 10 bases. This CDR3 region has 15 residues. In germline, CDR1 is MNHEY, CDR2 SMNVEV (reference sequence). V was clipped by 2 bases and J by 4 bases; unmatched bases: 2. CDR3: CASSLGTGVNQPQHF. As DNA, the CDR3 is TGTGCCAGCAGTTTAGGGACAGGGGTAAATCAGCCCCAGCATTTT.

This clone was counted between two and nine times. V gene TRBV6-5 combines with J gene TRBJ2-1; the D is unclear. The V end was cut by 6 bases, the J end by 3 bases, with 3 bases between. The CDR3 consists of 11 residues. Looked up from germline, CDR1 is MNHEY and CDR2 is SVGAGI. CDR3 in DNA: TGTGCCAGCAGAAACTACAATGAGCAGTTCTTC. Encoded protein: CASRNYNEQFF.

The CDR3 here is CASSSMTGREQYF. In DNA, the CDR3 is TGTGCCAGCAGCTCGATGACAGGGAGGGAGCAGTACTTC. The rearrangement links TRBV7-2 to TRBJ2-7, with D maybe TRBD1 (7 bases). CDR1 and CDR2 (germline): SGHTA, FQGNSA. CDR3 length equals 13 residues. The ends were cut back, 4 bases at V and 7 bases at J, with 14 bases in the middle. The variable domain in full, with the rest retrieved from reference TRBV7-2 and TRBJ2-7, is GAGVSQSPSNKVTEKGKDVELRCDPISGHTALYWYRQSLGQGLEFLIYFQGNSAPDKSGLPSDRFSAERTGGSVSTLTIQRTQQEDSAVYLCASSSMTGREQYFGPGTRLTVT.